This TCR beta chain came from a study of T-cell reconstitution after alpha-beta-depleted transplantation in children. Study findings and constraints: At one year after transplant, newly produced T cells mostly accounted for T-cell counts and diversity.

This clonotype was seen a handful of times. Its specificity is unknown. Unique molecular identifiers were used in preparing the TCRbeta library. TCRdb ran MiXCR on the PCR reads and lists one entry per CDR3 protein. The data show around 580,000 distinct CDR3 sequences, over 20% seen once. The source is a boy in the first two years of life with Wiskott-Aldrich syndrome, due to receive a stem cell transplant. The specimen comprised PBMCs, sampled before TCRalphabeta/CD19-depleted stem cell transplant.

The CDR3 protein is CASSFRQGRNEQFF. In nucleotides, the CDR3 is TGTGCCAGCAGTTTTAGGCAGGGACGGAATGAGCAGTTCTTC. V is TRBV12-3 or TRBV12-4 and J is TRBJ2-1; the D gene could be TRBD1 or TRBD2 (5 bases each). The CDR3 consists of 14 residues. Trimming removed 3 bases from V and 7 bases from J, with 13 bases in between.